Below, one TCR beta chain is given with its context. The data belong to a study of blood T cell repertoires in COVID-19. Background on the study: The samples span acute and convalescent COVID-19 from the United States, Italy and Spain.

Profiling relied on immunoSEQ multiplex PCR, and the TCRdb table lists in-frame clones only, not all of them. The table has about 140,000 clones, about 70% seen once; the top ten hold about an eighth. The V gene's germline CDR1 is SGHVS and CDR2 FQNEAQ. The CDR3 has 16 amino acids. V dropped 5 bases and J dropped 2 bases, with 18 bases sitting between them. Material: peripheral blood. This TCR derives from a man aged 80 or over with acute or convalescent COVID-19. The genes are TRBV7-8 and TRBJ1-2; D gene uncertain. The CDR3 sequence: CASSAGTVTSNYGYTF. The CDR3, as DNA: TGTGCCAGCAGCGCCGGAACAGTTACCTCCAACTATGGCTACACCTTC.